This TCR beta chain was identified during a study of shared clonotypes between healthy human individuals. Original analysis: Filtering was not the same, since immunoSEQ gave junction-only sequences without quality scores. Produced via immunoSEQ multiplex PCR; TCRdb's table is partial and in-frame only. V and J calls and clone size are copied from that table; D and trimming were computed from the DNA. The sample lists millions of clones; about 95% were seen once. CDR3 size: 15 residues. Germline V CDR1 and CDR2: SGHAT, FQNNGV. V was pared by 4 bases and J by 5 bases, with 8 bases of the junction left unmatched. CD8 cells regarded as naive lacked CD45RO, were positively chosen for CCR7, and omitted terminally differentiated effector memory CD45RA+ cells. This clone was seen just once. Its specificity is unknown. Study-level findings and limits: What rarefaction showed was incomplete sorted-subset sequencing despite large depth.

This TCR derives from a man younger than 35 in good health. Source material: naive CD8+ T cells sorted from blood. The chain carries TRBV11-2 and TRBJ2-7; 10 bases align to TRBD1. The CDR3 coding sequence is TGTGCCAGCAGCTCGGGACAGGGGATATATCACGAGCAGTACTTC. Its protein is CASSSGQGIYHEQYF.